This is a list of T cell receptor beta chains from one sample in a study of blood T cell repertoires in COVID-19. The table came from immunoSEQ multiplex PCR; TCRdb's copy has only in-frame clones and leaves some out. In the table there are fewer than 250,000 clones, approximately 83% of which are singletons. The sample taken for sequencing was PBMCs or T cells enriched from blood (not recorded which). The source is a woman in her thirties or forties with acute COVID-19. CDR3s include the opening cysteine and the closing phenylalanine or tryptophan. A D gene is named only where the DNA matches it firmly. Clone size appears in some rows only: once, few, many, or a class for an expanded clone.

j_gene	v_gene	d_gene	abundance	CDR3nt	CDR3aa
TRBJ2-1	TRBV11-2	NA	once	TGTGCCAGCAGCACGTTCAAGGGCGGGGACAATGAGCAGTTCTTC	CASSTFKGGDNEQFF
TRBJ2-7	TRBV27	NA	NA	TGTGCCAGCAGGTCGGGACTTCGATACGAGCAGTACTTC	CASRSGLRYEQYF
TRBJ1-2	TRBV5-1	NA	NA	TGCGCCAGCAGCTTGGTCGGGGGGGAAGGCTACACCTTC	CASSLVGGEGYTF
TRBJ2-3	TRBV9	NA	NA	TGTGCCAGCAGCGTATTAGCAGATACGCAGTATTTT	CASSVLADTQYF
TRBJ2-1	TRBV6-5	TRBD1	NA	TGTGCCAGCATCATCGCCGGGACAGGGGGCAATGAGCAGTTCTTC	CASIIAGTGGNEQFF
TRBJ2-2	TRBV7-8	NA	NA	TGTGCCAGCAGCTTAGTTCGGAGATACACCGGGGAGCTGTTTTTT	CASSLVRRYTGELFF
TRBJ2-7	TRBV6-1	TRBD2	NA	TGTGCCAGCAGTGAATTGATAGCGGGAGAGGGGTACGAGCAGTACTTC	CASSELIAGEGYEQYF
TRBJ2-1	TRBV11-2	NA	NA	TGTGCCAGCAGACAATCGGGATCCCTTGAGCAGTTCTTC	CASRQSGSLEQFF
TRBJ1-2	TRBV4-3	NA	few	TGCGCCAGCAGCCAAGATCTCCCCTATGGCTACACCTTC	CASSQDLPYGYTF
TRBJ1-2	TRBV19	NA	NA	TGTGCCAGTAGTATAGATCTAAGGACCGGAGGGCACTATGGCTACACCTTC	CASSIDLRTGGHYGYTF
TRBJ2-7	TRBV29-1	TRBD1	NA	TGCAGCGTTCTCCGGGACAGCTCCTACGAGCAGTACTTC	CSVLRDSSYEQYF
TRBJ2-1	TRBV9	TRBD2	many	TGTGCCAGCAGCGCTAGCGGAGCCTCCTACAATGAGCAGTTCTTC	CASSASGASYNEQFF
TRBJ2-1	TRBV4-2	TRBD2	NA	TGTGCCAGCAGCCAAGAAACGGCTAGCGGGATAAGCGATGAGCAGTTCTTC	CASSQETASGISDEQFF
TRBJ2-5	TRBV4-1	TRBD2	NA	TGCGCCAGCAGCCCATTCGGGACTAGCGTTAAAGAGACCCAGTACTTC	CASSPFGTSVKETQYF
TRBJ1-1	TRBV7-8	NA	NA	TGTGCCAGCAGCTTAGGGGGACAAGAAGCTTTCTTT	CASSLGGQEAFF
TRBJ1-2	TRBV3-1/TRBV3-2	NA	NA	TGTGCCAGCAGCCAAGATTTGGGCAGAAACTATGGCTACACCTTC	CASSQDLGRNYGYTF
TRBJ2-5	TRBV12-5	TRBD1	NA	TGTGCTAGTGGTTTGGTACTTTCAGGGGGCAGTGGGAGGAACCCCCAGTACTTC	CASGLVLSGGSGRNPQYF
TRBJ2-7	TRBV28	NA	NA	TGTGCCAGCAGTCTCAGGGGAGTGGTCTACGAGCAGTACTTC	CASSLRGVVYEQYF
TRBJ2-5	TRBV3-1/TRBV3-2	NA	NA	TGTGCCAGCAGCCAAGAGGCTCTCTCGGGGACCCAGTACTTC	CASSQEALSGTQYF
TRBJ2-3	TRBV28	TRBD2	once	TGTGCCAGCAGTCTCCCGACTAGCGGGAATCACCCTCCCACAGATACGCAGTATTTT	CASSLPTSGNHPPTDTQYF
TRBJ2-1	TRBV27	TRBD2	NA	TGTGCCAGCAGTCCCCGGGACTACTACAATGAGCAGTTCTTC	CASSPRDYYNEQFF
TRBJ1-1	TRBV30	TRBD1	NA	TGTGCCTGCCAGGACAGGGTGAACACTGAAGCTTTCTTT	CACQDRVNTEAFF
TRBJ2-1	TRBV10-3	TRBD2	NA	TGTGCCATCAGTGAATTGGGCGGGAGATACAATGAGCAGTTCTTC	CAISELGGRYNEQFF
TRBJ1-1	TRBV7-3	NA	NA	TGTGCCAGCAGCCTCCGGGGGGTTGGGAACACTGAAGCTTTCTTT	CASSLRGVGNTEAFF
TRBJ1-1	TRBV3-1/TRBV3-2	NA	NA	TGTGCCAGCAGCCAAGGGGGCCGGACGACATGGAAGATGAACACTGAAGCTTTCTTT	CASSQGGRTTWKMNTEAFF
TRBJ1-2	TRBV6-5	TRBD1	NA	TGTGCCAGCAGTCTAACAGGGGTGGATGGCTACACCTTC	CASSLTGVDGYTF
TRBJ2-3	TRBV19	TRBD2	NA	TGTGCCACCTCCATGAGTAGCGGGAGATCTGATACGCAGTATTTT	CATSMSSGRSDTQYF
TRBJ2-2	TRBV4-1	NA	once	TGCGCCAGCAGCCAAGTATTAGTAGTCAGCCCGGGGCTGTTTTTT	CASSQVLVVSPGLFF
TRBJ2-1	TRBV6-5	TRBD2	NA	TGTGCCAGCAGTTACTCACTAGCGGCCTACAATGAGCAGTTCTTC	CASSYSLAAYNEQFF
TRBJ2-1	TRBV7-9	NA	NA	TGTGCCAGCAGAACCACAGGGAATGAGCAGTTCTTC	CASRTTGNEQFF
TRBJ2-5	TRBV15	NA	NA	TGTGCCACCAGCAGAGACGGGGATGACCAGTACTTC	CATSRDGDDQYF
TRBJ2-3	TRBV2	NA	NA	TGTGCCAGCAGTGTAAACTCTGCTAGCACAGATACGCAGTATTTT	CASSVNSASTDTQYF
TRBJ1-6	TRBV3-1/TRBV3-2	NA	NA	TGTGCCAGCAGCCAAGAATTCTCACGGGCCCTCCACTTT	CASSQEFSRALHF
TRBJ2-7	TRBV9	TRBD2	once	TGTGCCAGCAGCGTAGGATCTAGCGGAACCTACGAGCAGTACTTC	CASSVGSSGTYEQYF
TRBJ1-5	TRBV28	NA	NA	TGTGCCAGCAGTTCCCTCAGAAGGGGTAACAATCAGCCCCAGCATTTT	CASSSLRRGNNQPQHF
TRBJ2-5	TRBV7-9	TRBD1	NA	TGTGCCAGCAGCGAACGGGACAGGGAACAAGAGACCCAGTACTTC	CASSERDREQETQYF
TRBJ1-1	TRBV7-9	TRBD1	NA	TGTGCCAGCAGCCTAAAACAGGGGATCCAAACGAACACTGAAGCTTTCTTT	CASSLKQGIQTNTEAFF
TRBJ2-6	TRBV7-3	TRBD1	NA	TGTGCCAGCAGCGGTCAGGGGGACCTACTCTCTGGGGCCAACGTCCTGACTTTC	CASSGQGDLLSGANVLTF
TRBJ2-7	TRBV27	TRBD2	NA	TGTGCCAGCAGTTTATCGCATGGACTAGCGGGGACGGGGGCCTACGAGCAGTACTTC	CASSLSHGLAGTGAYEQYF
TRBJ1-4	TRBV6-5	TRBD1	NA	TGTGCCAGCAGTTCGACAGGGGAGGGGGAAAAACTGTTTTTT	CASSSTGEGEKLFF
TRBJ1-5	TRBV19	NA	once	TGTGCCAGTTCCCGAGGCGGGGGAGATAATCAGCCCCAGCATTTT	CASSRGGGDNQPQHF
TRBJ1-2	TRBV28	NA	NA	TGTGCCAGCAGTTCCCGTCTAGGGGGTATAAGGGGCTATGGCTACACCTTC	CASSSRLGGIRGYGYTF
TRBJ1-5	TRBV28	TRBD1	NA	TGTGCCAGCAGTCGACAGGGGGCTCAGCCCCAGCATTTT	CASSRQGAQPQHF
TRBJ2-3	TRBV9	NA	NA	TGTGCCAGCAGCCCAGATTCTGCTGGGCATACGCAGTATTTT	CASSPDSAGHTQYF
TRBJ2-1	TRBV7-2	TRBD2	NA	TGTGCCAGCAGGGGACTAGCGGGAGGTCGCAATGAGCAGTTCTTC	CASRGLAGGRNEQFF
TRBJ1-2	TRBV7-9	NA	NA	TGTGCCAGCAGTGACAGTAATGGCTACACCTTC	CASSDSNGYTF
TRBJ1-6	TRBV27	NA	NA	TGTGCCAGCAGTCTTTGGGGGCCGAGCTCCTATAATTCACCCCTCCACTTT	CASSLWGPSSYNSPLHF
TRBJ1-5	TRBV28	NA	NA	TGTGCCAGCAGTTTTGACAGGAATTTCAATCAGCCCCAGCATTTT	CASSFDRNFNQPQHF
TRBJ2-1	TRBV4-3	TRBD2	NA	TGCGCCAGCAGCCAAGATCCAAGCGGGGGGGCCTACAATGAGCAGTTCTTC	CASSQDPSGGAYNEQFF
TRBJ1-6	TRBV28	TRBD1	once	TGTGCCAGCACGCCTCACAGGGGGCGCGGTAATTCACCCCTCCACTTT	CASTPHRGRGNSPLHF
TRBJ2-7	TRBV4-1	TRBD2	NA	TGCGCCAGCAGCCCCGACGGGGCTAGCGGGAGTGACAGTGGTTACGAGCAGTACTTC	CASSPDGASGSDSGYEQYF
TRBJ1-5	TRBV2	TRBD1	few	TGTGCCAGCAGCATTCGCCAGGGGGCCGGTCAGCCCCAGCATTTT	CASSIRQGAGQPQHF
TRBJ2-1	TRBV27	NA	NA	TGTGCCAGCAGCCTTACCGGGAAATACAATGAGCAGTTCTTC	CASSLTGKYNEQFF
TRBJ1-5	TRBV30	NA	NA	TGTGCCTGGAGTGTACAGGGTAAACATCAGCCCCAGCATTTT	CAWSVQGKHQPQHF
TRBJ1-5	TRBV2	TRBD1	NA	TGTGCCAGCAGTGTGGGACAGAGGCAGCCCCAGCATTTT	CASSVGQRQPQHF
TRBJ2-1	TRBV19	TRBD2	NA	TGTGCCAGTAGACTATCAGCGGGAGGGGGTGAGCAGTTCTTC	CASRLSAGGGEQFF
TRBJ2-1	TRBV7-9	TRBD2	NA	TGTGCCAGCAGCCCATTAGCGGGAGCCTACAATGAGCAGTTCTTC	CASSPLAGAYNEQFF
TRBJ2-7	TRBV5-1	TRBD2	NA	TGCGCCAGCAGCTCCGTAGCGGGTTCCTACGAGCAGTACTTC	CASSSVAGSYEQYF
TRBJ2-3	TRBV27	TRBD1	NA	TGTGCCAGCAGTTACGGACAGGAGGAGGCAGATACGCAGTATTTT	CASSYGQEEADTQYF